This T cell receptor (beta chain) was captured in a study of T cell clonotyping in hematopoietic cell transplantation. Findings of the study overall: No sorting was done, leaving CD4 and CD8 contributions mixed. Higher Inverse Simpson Index values in graft donor and pretransplant recipient predicted broader posttransplant TCR diversity. Recipient TCR diversity dropped after transplant; expanded clonotypes rose from day 30 to 180.

CDR1 is SGHDT and CDR2 is YYEEEE in the germline V gene. The CDR3 is 15 residues long. V was pared by 4 bases and J by 1 base, with 6 bases of the junction left unmatched. The data were produced by immunoSEQ multiplex PCR, yet TCRdb's version contains in-frame clones alone and is incomplete. The sample holds about 16,000 clones, around 60% seen once. Regarding this clone: Its antigen is not known.

This receptor was taken from a male patient aged 50 to 59 who had an allogeneic stem cell transplant from an unrelated donor, so T cells may come from the graft donor. Some clones in this sample may be carry-over from other donors' samples. This sequence joins TRBV5-6 and TRBJ2-3; 7 bases align to TRBD2. Sequences were derived from PBMCs, sampled 30 days after allogeneic stem cell transplant. The CDR3 nucleotides read TGTGCCAGCAGCGAAGGACTAGTCGGCACAGATACGCAGTATTTT. This encodes CASSEGLVGTDTQYF.